The next 29 T cell receptor beta chains were all read from a single sample in a study of control samples from healthy donors and cancer patients. Sequencing used immunoSEQ multiplex PCR; TCRdb keeps in-frame clones, though not all of them. The table shows under 85,000 clones, with about 80% occurring only once. Material for sequencing was PBMCs. These receptors originate from a woman in her 50s with lung cancer.

This chain connects TRBV28 to TRBJ1-1, with D maybe TRBD1 (6 bases). The CDR3 runs 15 residues. The ends were cut back, 5 bases at V and 3 bases at J, with 16 bases in the middle. Per germline, CDR1 MDHEN and CDR2 SYDVKM. The CDR3 DNA follows: TGTGCCAGCAGTCCCGCGGGGGCACTAGACACTGAAGCTTTCTTT. Its translation: CASSPAGALDTEAFF.

The J gene is TRBJ1-6, the V gene TRBV27; no reliable D call. The CDR3 extends over 13 amino acids. V lost 5 bases to trimming and J lost 5 bases, with 7 bases between them. The germline V gene encodes CDR1 MNHEY and CDR2 SMNVEV (reference sequence). CDR3 protein: CASSPQNNSPLHF. CDR3 nucleotide sequence: TGTGCCAGCAGTCCCCAGAATAATTCACCCCTCCACTTT.

The chain is built from TRBV7-9 and TRBJ2-2, with D possibly called TRBD1 or TRBD2 (5 bases each). Germline CDR1 reads SEHNR; CDR2 reads FQNEAQ (reference sequence). V was shortened by 5 bases and J by 7 bases, with 14 bases between the two germline ends. This CDR3 contains 14 residues. The chain's CDR3 is CASSPRGEGGELFF. In DNA, the CDR3 is TGTGCCAGCAGCCCGCGAGGGGAAGGCGGGGAGCTGTTTTTT.

About this clone itself: Other DNA sequences in the same sample also yield this CDR3. The chain is built from TRBV5-1 and TRBJ2-5; D gene unclear. The CDR3 consists of 11 residues. Per the germline V gene, CDR1 is SGHRS and CDR2 is YFSETQ. Trimming stripped 1 base from V and 5 bases from J, with 3 bases between. The CDR3 loop reads CASSLRETQYF. The CDR3 nucleotides read TGCGCCAGCAGCTTGAGGGAGACCCAGTACTTC. Based on the CDR3 plus reference TRBV5-1 and TRBJ2-5, the full variable domain is KAGVTQTPRYLIKTRGQQVTLSCSPISGHRSVSWYQQTPGQGLQFLFEYFSETQRNKGNFPGRFSGRQFSNSRSEMNVSTLELGDSALYLCASSLRETQYFGPGTRLLVL.

The sample holds one count of this clone. The chain is built from TRBV7-9 and TRBJ1-6; no definite D call. This CDR3 has 14 residues. V shed 8 bases and J shed 5 bases, with 13 bases lying between them. Germline loops: CDR1 SEHNR, CDR2 FQNEAQ (reference sequence). As DNA, the CDR3 is TGTGCCAGCTCGGAAGGGCCCAATAATTCACCCCTCCACTTT. This codes for CASSEGPNNSPLHF.

This chain joins TRBV7-8 and TRBJ1-1; TRBD1 is a possible D gene (5 bases). The CDR3 has 14 residues. V was pared by 3 bases and J by 4 bases, with 12 bases between. The V gene's germline CDR1 is SGHVS and CDR2 FQNEAQ. The DNA of the CDR3 is TGTGCCAGCAGCTTTAGGGGCCAGGGCACTGAAGCTTTCTTT. Its protein is CASSFRGQGTEAFF.

This chain joins TRBV19 and TRBJ1-2, with 10 bases lining up with TRBD1. CDR1 is LNHDA, CDR2 SQIVND, per germline (reference sequence). The CDR3 runs to 15 residues. V dropped 5 bases and J dropped 2; count of bases not matched to a gene: 5. The CDR3 loop is CASSPGTGANYGYTF. In nucleotides, the CDR3 is TGTGCCAGTAGTCCCGGGACAGGGGCCAACTATGGCTACACCTTC.

The chain joins TRBV7-3 to TRBJ2-7, with TRBD1 matching 9 bases. The CDR3 contains 15 residues. Germline V lookup: CDR1 SGHTA, CDR2 FQGTGA. With 3 bases clipped from V and 7 bases from J, the junction kept 10 bases outside the gene matches. The CDR3 sequence is CASSLSGTGLSEQYF. CDR3 in DNA: TGTGCCAGCAGCTTGTCCGGGACAGGGCTCTCGGAGCAGTACTTC.

The rearrangement uses TRBV19 and TRBJ2-1; no firm D call. Trimming left V 3 bases short and J 2 bases short, with 5 bases between. CDR1 LNHDA and CDR2 SQIVND come from the germline V gene (reference sequence). The CDR3 spans 13 residues. The CDR3 DNA is TGTGCCAGTAGTATTGGAGCCTACAATGAGCAGTTCTTC. It is translated as CASSIGAYNEQFF. Supplemented by reference TRBV19 and TRBJ2-1, the full variable domain reads DGGITQSPKYLFRKEGQNVTLSCEQNLNHDAMYWYRQDPGQGLRLIYYSQIVNDFQKGDIAEGYSVSREKKESFPLTVTSAQKNPTAFYLCASSIGAYNEQFFGPGTRLTVL.

The CDR3 DNA is TGTGCCAGTAGTATCAGTGGGCACATTCAGTACTTC. Translated, it gives CASSISGHIQYF. The chain has TRBV19 and TRBJ2-4; no clear D. Germline V gene data show CDR1 as LNHDA and CDR2 as SQIVND (reference sequence). CDR3 length: 12 amino acids. V was shortened by 3 bases and J by 8 bases, with 8 bases between the two germline ends.

This clone occurred once. The genes are TRBV7-9 and TRBJ2-7; 14 positions agree with TRBD2. The V and J ends lost 8 bases and 8 bases, in that order; junction bases with no gene match: 8. Germline V gives CDR1 SEHNR, CDR2 FQNEAQ (reference sequence). The CDR3 loop spans 14 amino acids. CDR3 coding DNA: TGTGCCAGCGAGCCGACTAGCGGGGGGGTTAAGCAGTACTTC. It codes for CASEPTSGGVKQYF.

Here the CDR3 reads CASSVQGLAGGDFF. The DNA of the CDR3 is TGTGCCAGCAGTGTGCAGGGACTAGCGGGGGGGGATTTCTTC. This chain links TRBV2 with TRBJ2-1; TRBD2 aligns across 16 bases. V was clipped by 4 bases and J by 16 bases; unmatched bases: 7. Per the germline V gene, CDR1 is SNHLY and CDR2 is FYNNEI. The length of the CDR3 is 14 residues.

This clone has only a few counts. The chain recombines TRBV2 with TRBJ1-6; D might be TRBD1 (5 bases). The CDR3 has 16 residues. In germline, CDR1 is SNHLY, CDR2 FYNNEI. Trimming removed 4 bases at V and 9 bases at J, with 19 bases between. CDR3: CASSASGGEGSSPLHF. CDR3 bases: TGTGCCAGCAGTGCATCGGGGGGGGAAGGAAGTTCACCCCTCCACTTT. Looking up the rest from reference TRBV2 and TRBJ1-6 gives the full variable domain: EPEVTQTPSHQVTQMGQEVILRCVPISNHLYFYWYRQILGQKVEFLVSFYNNEISEKSEIFDDQFSVERPDGSNFTLKIRSTKLEDSAMYFCASSASGGEGSSPLHFGNGTRLTVT.

The genes are TRBV4-2 and TRBJ2-5, with D possibly being TRBD1 or TRBD2 (5 bases each). The length of the CDR3 is 15 residues. Germline V gene lookup returns CDR1 LGHNA and CDR2 YNFKEQ. Deletions cut 1 base from V and 5 bases from J, with 14 bases between. CDR3 sequence (DNA): TGTGCCAGCAGCCAAGTCCAATCTGAGGGGGAGACCCAGTACTTC. This encodes CASSQVQSEGETQYF.

For the CDR3, the DNA is TGTGCCAGCAGCTGGGCAGGGACCGGGGAGCTGTTTTTT. Its protein product is CASSWAGTGELFF. V is TRBV7-2 and J is TRBJ2-2, with D maybe TRBD1 (5 bases). The V gene lost 4 bases and the J gene lost 5 bases, with 8 bases spanning the gap. This CDR3 has 13 residues. Per the germline V gene, CDR1 is SGHTA and CDR2 is FQGNSA. Full variable domain (outside the CDR3, taken from reference TRBV7-2 and TRBJ2-2): GAGVSQSPSNKVTEKGKDVELRCDPISGHTALYWYRQSLGQGLEFLIYFQGNSAPDKSGLPSDRFSAERTGGSVSTLTIQRTQQEDSAVYLCASSWAGTGELFFGEGSRLTVL.

The chain links TRBV11-2 to TRBJ1-1; a possible D gene is TRBD1 (6 bases). Germline V lookup: CDR1 SGHAT, CDR2 FQNNGV. The CDR3 runs 13 residues. Trimming removed 0 bases from V and 4 bases from J, with 6 bases in between. The CDR3: CASSLEGATEAFF. Written as DNA, the CDR3 is TGTGCCAGCAGCTTAGAGGGGGCCACTGAAGCTTTCTTT.

V usage is TRBV18 and J usage is TRBJ1-1; no firm D call. The CDR3 spans 14 residues. V shed 3 bases and J shed 1 base, with 9 bases lying between them. Germline values: CDR1 KGHSH, CDR2 LQKENI. The CDR3, as DNA: TGTGCCAGCTCACCCTCGCAGGCGAACACTGAAGCTTTCTTT. Its translation: CASSPSQANTEAFF.

V usage is TRBV27 and J usage is TRBJ2-1; D is undetermined. This CDR3 spans 12 amino acids. The germline V gene encodes CDR1 MNHEY and CDR2 SMNVEV (reference sequence). V shed 5 bases and J shed 8 bases, with 10 bases lying between them. The CDR3 region is CASSPAADEQFF. The CDR3 DNA reads TGTGCCAGCAGTCCTGCGGCCGATGAGCAGTTCTTC.

The J gene is TRBJ2-1, the V gene TRBV27, with D unclear. CDR3 length: 13 residues. Trimming removed 3 bases from V and 6 bases from J, with 9 bases in between. Germline lookup yields CDR1 MNHEY and CDR2 SMNVEV (reference sequence). The CDR3 DNA follows: TGTGCCAGCAGTTTGAGTGGGCGCAATGAGCAGTTCTTC. Protein: CASSLSGRNEQFF.

For this clone: The identical CDR3 is also encoded by other nucleotide sequences in the sample. The V gene is TRBV19, the J gene TRBJ1-2; 9 bases are shared with TRBD1. The CDR3 contains 14 residues. The V segment lost 5 bases and the J segment 4 bases; nucleotides outside the gene matches: 5. Per germline, CDR1 LNHDA and CDR2 SQIVND (reference sequence). CDR3 protein: CASSSRQGGYGYTF. CDR3 nucleotides: TGTGCCAGTAGTTCCCGACAGGGGGGCTATGGCTACACCTTC.

With respect to this clone: Other DNA sequences in this sample translate to the same CDR3. The gene calls are TRBV4-1 and TRBJ1-2; D is unresolved. The CDR3 is 14 residues long. Trimming took 0 bases from V and 7 from J, leaving 12 bases between them. The V gene's germline CDR1 is MGHRA and CDR2 YSYEKL. The CDR3 protein is CASSQEGQVLGYTF. CDR3 DNA sequence: TGCGCCAGCAGCCAAGAAGGGCAGGTGCTTGGCTACACCTTC.

This clone was counted once. The chain has TRBV12-5 and TRBJ2-7, with TRBD1 matching 8 bases. Per germline, CDR1 LGHNT and CDR2 FRNRAP. With 2 bases clipped from V and 2 bases from J, the junction kept 11 bases outside the gene matches. The CDR3 runs to 17 residues. CDR3: CASGLPPHGQGTYEQYF. The DNA for the CDR3 is TGTGCTAGTGGTTTGCCTCCCCATGGACAGGGAACCTACGAGCAGTACTTC. Using reference TRBV12-5 and TRBJ2-7 for the parts outside the CDR3, the full variable domain is DARVTQTPRHKVTEMGQEVTMRCQPILGHNTVFWYRQTMMQGLELLAYFRNRAPLDDSGMPKDRFSAEMPDATLATLKIQPSEPRDSAVYFCASGLPPHGQGTYEQYFGPGTRLTVT.

CDR3 coding DNA: TGTGCCAGCAGCCTCCCAGGGACGGGGGGACTGTTTTTT. As protein: CASSLPGTGGLFF. V is TRBV6-5 and J is TRBJ1-4; TRBD1 might be the D (5 bases). CDR1 MNHEY and CDR2 SVGAGI come from the germline V gene. The CDR3 length is 13 residues. V was shortened by 6 bases and J by 13 bases, with 18 bases between the two germline ends.

This sequence joins TRBV19 and TRBJ2-2; a possible D gene is TRBD1 (6 bases). Germline V gives CDR1 LNHDA, CDR2 SQIVND (reference sequence). Trimming pared 3 bases from V and 2 bases from J, leaving 19 bases between. The CDR3 sequence is 18 residues long. The CDR3 here is CASSIDRTRPLNTGELFF. The CDR3 bases are TGTGCCAGTAGTATTGACAGGACCCGGCCATTAAACACCGGGGAGCTGTTTTTT.

This clone was seen a handful of times. The chain couples TRBV4-3 to TRBJ2-3, with a tentative D call TRBD1 (6 bases). The CDR3 loop spans 19 amino acids. From germline, CDR1 is LGHNA and CDR2 YSLEER. The V end was cut by 0 bases, the J end by 3 bases, with 22 bases between. CDR3 sequence reads: CASSQENGRRQGLTDTQYF. The CDR3 DNA is TGCGCCAGCAGCCAAGAAAACGGACGTCGCCAGGGGCTAACAGATACGCAGTATTTT.

This clone has only a few counts. The V call is TRBV27, the J call TRBJ2-2; the match to TRBD1 covers 9 bases. V dropped 6 bases and J dropped 1; count of bases not matched to a gene: 0. Germline CDR1 and CDR2: MNHEY and SMNVEV (reference sequence). The CDR3 totals 14 residues. CDR3 nucleotides: TGTGCCAGCAGGGGACAGGGGAACACCGGGGAGCTGTTTTTT. Its translation: CASRGQGNTGELFF.

As regards this clone: The same CDR3 arises from other DNA sequences in this sample as well. The chain carries TRBV29-1 and TRBJ2-1; D is undetermined. The CDR3 has 12 residues. CDR1 and CDR2 from the germline V gene are SQVTM and ANQGSEA. Trimming removed 6 bases from V and 5 bases from J, with 11 bases in between. CDR3 loop: CSVKRTDNEQFF. The CDR3 nucleotides are TGCAGCGTAAAACGGACCGACAATGAGCAGTTCTTC.

This clone was detected once. This sequence joins TRBV5-1 and TRBJ1-1; D is unclear. Germline values: CDR1 SGHRS, CDR2 YFSETQ. Trimming removed 9 bases from V and 3 bases from J, with 24 bases in between. This CDR3 is 16 amino acids long. For the CDR3, the DNA is TGCGCCACCACCGACCCTACATTAGGGTTTTACACTGAAGCTTTCTTT. Residues: CATTDPTLGFYTEAFF.

J is TRBJ2-7 and V is TRBV28; D is perhaps TRBD2 (6 bases). Germline V gene sequence: CDR1 MDHEN, CDR2 SYDVKM. The CDR3 runs 15 residues. V gave up 7 bases and J gave up 5 bases, with 21 bases separating them. The CDR3 sequence: CASTPNARGRNEQYF. The CDR3 region has the DNA TGTGCCAGCACCCCCAATGCACGGGGGAGAAACGAGCAGTACTTC.